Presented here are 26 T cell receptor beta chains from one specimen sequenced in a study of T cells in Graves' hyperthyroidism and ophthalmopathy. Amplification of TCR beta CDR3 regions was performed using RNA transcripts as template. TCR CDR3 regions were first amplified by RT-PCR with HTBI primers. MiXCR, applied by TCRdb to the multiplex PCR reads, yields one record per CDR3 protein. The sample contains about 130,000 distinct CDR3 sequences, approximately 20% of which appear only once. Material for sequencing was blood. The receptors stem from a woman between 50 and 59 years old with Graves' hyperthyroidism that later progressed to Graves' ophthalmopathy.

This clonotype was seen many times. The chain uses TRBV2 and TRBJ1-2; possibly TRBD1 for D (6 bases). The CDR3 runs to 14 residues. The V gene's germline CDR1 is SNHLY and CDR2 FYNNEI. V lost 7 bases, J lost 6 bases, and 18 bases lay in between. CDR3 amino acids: CASTLFGQGNGYTF. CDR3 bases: TGTGCCAGCACCCTATTTGGGCAGGGGAATGGCTACACCTTC.

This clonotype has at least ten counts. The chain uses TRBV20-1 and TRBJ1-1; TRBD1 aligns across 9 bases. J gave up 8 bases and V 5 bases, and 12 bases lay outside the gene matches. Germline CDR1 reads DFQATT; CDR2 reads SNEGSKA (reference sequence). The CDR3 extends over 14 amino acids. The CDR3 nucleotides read TGCAGTGCTGAAGGGGACAGGGAGCCGAAGGAAGCTTTCTTT. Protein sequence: CSAEGDREPKEAFF.

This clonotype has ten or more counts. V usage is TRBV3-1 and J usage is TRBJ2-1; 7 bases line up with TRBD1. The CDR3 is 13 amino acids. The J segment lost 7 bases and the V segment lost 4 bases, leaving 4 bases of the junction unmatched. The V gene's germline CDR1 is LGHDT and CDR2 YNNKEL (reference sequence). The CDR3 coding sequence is TGTGCCAGCAGCCCCCCAGGGGGTAATGAGCAGTTCTTC. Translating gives CASSPPGGNEQFF.

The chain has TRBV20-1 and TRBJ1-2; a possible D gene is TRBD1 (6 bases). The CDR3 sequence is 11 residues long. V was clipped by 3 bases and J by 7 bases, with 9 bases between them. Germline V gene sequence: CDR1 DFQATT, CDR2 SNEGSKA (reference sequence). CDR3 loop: CSARGAGGYTF. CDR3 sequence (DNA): TGCAGTGCTAGGGGGGCCGGTGGCTACACCTTC.

The CDR3 DNA reads TGTGCCAGCAGCCAAGAACCAGCTTGGAATGAGCAGTACTTC. This encodes CASSQEPAWNEQYF. The rearrangement joins TRBV14 to TRBJ2-1, with D uncertain. The J call is in doubt because the DNA end fits TRBJ2-7 better. CDR3 length: 14 amino acids. Germline CDR1 SGHDN, CDR2 FVKESK.

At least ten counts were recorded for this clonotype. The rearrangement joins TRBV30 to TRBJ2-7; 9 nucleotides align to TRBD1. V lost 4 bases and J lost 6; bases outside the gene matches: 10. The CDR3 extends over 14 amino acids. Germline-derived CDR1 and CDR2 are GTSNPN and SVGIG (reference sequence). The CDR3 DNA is TGTGCCTGGAAATCTTGGGGACAGGGAAGCGAGCAGTACTTC. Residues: CAWKSWGQGSEQYF. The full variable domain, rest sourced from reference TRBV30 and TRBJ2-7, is SQTIHQWPATLVQPVGSPLSLECTVEGTSNPNLYWYRQAAGRGLQLLFYSVGIGQISSEVPQNLSASRPQDRQFILSSKKLLLSDSGFYLCAWKSWGQGSEQYFGPGTRLTVT.

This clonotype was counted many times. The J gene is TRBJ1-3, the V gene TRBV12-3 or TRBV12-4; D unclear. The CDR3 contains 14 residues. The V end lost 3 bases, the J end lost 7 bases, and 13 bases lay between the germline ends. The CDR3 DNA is TGTGCCAGCAGTTTCATCGGGGTTAGGAACACCATATATTTT. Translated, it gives CASSFIGVRNTIYF.

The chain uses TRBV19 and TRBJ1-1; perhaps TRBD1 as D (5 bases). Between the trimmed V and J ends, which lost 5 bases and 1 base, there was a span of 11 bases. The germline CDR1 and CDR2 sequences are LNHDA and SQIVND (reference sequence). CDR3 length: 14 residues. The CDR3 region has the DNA TGTGCCAGTAGTGCCGGGACTCCGAACACTGAAGCTTTCTTT. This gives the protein CASSAGTPNTEAFF.

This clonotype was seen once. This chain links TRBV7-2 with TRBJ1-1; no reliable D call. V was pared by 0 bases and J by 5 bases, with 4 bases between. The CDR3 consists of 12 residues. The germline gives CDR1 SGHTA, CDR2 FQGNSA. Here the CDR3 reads CASSLAQTEAFF. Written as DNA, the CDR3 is TGTGCCAGCAGCTTAGCACAGACTGAAGCTTTCTTT.

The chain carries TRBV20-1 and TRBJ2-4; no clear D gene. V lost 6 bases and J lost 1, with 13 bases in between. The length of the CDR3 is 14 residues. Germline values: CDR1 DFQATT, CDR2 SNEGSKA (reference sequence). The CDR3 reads CSAPISAAKNIQYF. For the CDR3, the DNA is TGCAGTGCCCCTATCTCAGCCGCCAAAAACATTCAGTACTTC.

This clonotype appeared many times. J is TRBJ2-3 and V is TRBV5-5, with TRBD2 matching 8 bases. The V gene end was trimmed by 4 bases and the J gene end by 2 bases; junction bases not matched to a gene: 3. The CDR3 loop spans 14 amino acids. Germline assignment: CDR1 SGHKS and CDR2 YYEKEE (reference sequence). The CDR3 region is CASSLSGTTDTQYF. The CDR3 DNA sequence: TGTGCCAGCAGCCTTAGCGGGACCACAGATACGCAGTATTTT.

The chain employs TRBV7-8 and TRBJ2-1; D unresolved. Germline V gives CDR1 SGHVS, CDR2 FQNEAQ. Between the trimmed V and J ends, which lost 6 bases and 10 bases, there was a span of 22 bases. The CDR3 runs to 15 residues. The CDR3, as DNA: TGTGCCAGCAGTACAAAGGCTAGAAGTTTGGGGGAGCAGTTCTTC. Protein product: CASSTKARSLGEQFF.

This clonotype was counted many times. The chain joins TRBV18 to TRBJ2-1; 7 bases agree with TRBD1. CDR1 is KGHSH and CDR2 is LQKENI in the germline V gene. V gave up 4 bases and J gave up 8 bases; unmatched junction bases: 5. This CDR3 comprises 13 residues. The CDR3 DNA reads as TGTGCCAGCTCACTCCGACAGGGTGATGAGCAGTTCTTC. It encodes CASSLRQGDEQFF.

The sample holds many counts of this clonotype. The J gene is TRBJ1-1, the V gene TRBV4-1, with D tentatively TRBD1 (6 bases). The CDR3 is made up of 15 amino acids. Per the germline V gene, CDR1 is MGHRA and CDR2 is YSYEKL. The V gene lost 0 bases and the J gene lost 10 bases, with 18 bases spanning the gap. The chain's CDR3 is CASSQDSGASLRAFF. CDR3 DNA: TGCGCCAGCAGCCAAGATTCAGGGGCATCACTCCGAGCTTTCTTT.

The CDR3 protein is CASSYPPREREGNIQYF. Here the CDR3 DNA reads TGTGCCAGCAGTTACCCCCCACGGGAGCGGGAGGGAAACATTCAGTACTTC. The chain recombines TRBV6-6 with TRBJ2-4, with 10 nucleotides matching TRBD2. CDR3 length: 17 amino acids. Trimming took 2 bases from V and 6 from J; bases not matched to a gene: 10. The V gene's germline CDR1 is MNHNY and CDR2 SVGAGI (reference sequence).

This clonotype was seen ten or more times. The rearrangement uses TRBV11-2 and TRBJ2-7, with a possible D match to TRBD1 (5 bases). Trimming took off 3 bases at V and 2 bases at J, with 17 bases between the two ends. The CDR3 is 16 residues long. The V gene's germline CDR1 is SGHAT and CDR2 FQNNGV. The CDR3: CASSFRVGAGTYEQYF. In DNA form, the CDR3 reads TGTGCCAGCAGCTTTCGGGTAGGGGCAGGGACCTACGAGCAGTACTTC.

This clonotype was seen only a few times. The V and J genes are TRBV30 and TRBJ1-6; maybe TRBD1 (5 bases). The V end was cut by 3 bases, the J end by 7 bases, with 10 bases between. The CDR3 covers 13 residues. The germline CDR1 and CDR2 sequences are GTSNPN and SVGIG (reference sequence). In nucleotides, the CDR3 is TGTGCCTGGAGGATCCAGGGAAATTCACCCCTCCACTTT. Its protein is CAWRIQGNSPLHF.

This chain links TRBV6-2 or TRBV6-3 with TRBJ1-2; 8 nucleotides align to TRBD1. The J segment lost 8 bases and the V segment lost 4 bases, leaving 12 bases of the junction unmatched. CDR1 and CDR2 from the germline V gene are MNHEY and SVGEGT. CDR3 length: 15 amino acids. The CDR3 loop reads CASSSRQGPRGGYTF. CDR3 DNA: TGTGCCAGCAGTTCCCGACAGGGGCCCCGAGGGGGCTACACCTTC.

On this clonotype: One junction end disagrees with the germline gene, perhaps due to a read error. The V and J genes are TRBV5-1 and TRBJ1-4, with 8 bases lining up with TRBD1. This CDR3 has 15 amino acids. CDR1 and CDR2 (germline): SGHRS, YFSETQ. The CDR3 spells CASSGQGQVNEKLFF. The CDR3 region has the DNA TGTGCCAGCAGTGGACAGGGACAAGTTAATGAAAAACTGTTTTTT.

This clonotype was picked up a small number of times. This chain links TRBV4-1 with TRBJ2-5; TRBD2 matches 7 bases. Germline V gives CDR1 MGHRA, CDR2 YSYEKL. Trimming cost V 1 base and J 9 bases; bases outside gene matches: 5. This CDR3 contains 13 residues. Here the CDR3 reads CASSQVGLVSQYF. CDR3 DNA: TGCGCCAGCAGCCAAGTTGGACTAGTCTCCCAGTACTTC.

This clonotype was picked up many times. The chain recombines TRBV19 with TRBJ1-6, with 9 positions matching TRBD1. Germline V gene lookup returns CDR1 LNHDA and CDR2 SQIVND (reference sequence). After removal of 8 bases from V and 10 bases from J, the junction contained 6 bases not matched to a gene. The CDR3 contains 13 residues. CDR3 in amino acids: CASSGTGRSPLHF. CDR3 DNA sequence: TGTGCCAGTTCCGGGACAGGGAGATCACCCCTCCACTTT.

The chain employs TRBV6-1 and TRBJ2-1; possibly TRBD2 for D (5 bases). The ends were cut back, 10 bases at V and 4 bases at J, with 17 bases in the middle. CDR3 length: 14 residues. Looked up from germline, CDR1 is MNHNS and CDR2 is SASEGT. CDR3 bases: TGTGCCACCTCGAGGGCTAATTTTTACAATGAGCAGTTCTTC. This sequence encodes CATSRANFYNEQFF.

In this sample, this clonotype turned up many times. The CDR3 reads CSARDLRESWDEQFF. CDR3 bases: TGCAGTGCTAGAGATCTGCGGGAGAGCTGGGATGAGCAGTTCTTC. This chain joins TRBV20-1 and TRBJ2-1, with 7 bases lining up with TRBD2. The V segment lost 0 bases and the J segment 8 bases; nucleotides outside the gene matches: 10. CDR1 and CDR2 (germline): DFQATT, SNEGSKA (reference sequence). CDR3 size: 15 residues.

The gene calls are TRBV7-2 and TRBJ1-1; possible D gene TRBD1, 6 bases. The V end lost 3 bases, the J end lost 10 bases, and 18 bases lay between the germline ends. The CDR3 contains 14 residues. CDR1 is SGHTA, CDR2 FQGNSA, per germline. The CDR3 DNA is TGTGCCAGCAGCTTCCGGGCGGGGGCCGGCGGAGCTTTCTTT. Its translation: CASSFRAGAGGAFF.

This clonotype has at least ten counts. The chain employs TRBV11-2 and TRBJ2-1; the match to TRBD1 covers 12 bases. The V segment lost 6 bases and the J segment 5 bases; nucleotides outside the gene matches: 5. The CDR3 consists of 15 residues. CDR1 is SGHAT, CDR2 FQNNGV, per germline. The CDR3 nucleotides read TGTGCCAGCAGACAGGGACAGGGGGCACACAATGAGCAGTTCTTC. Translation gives CASRQGQGAHNEQFF.

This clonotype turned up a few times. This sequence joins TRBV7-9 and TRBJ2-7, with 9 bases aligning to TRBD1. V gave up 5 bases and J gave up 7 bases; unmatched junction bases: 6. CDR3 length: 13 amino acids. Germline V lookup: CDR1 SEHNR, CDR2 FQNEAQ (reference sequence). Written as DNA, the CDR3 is TGTGCCAGCAGCCCGGACAGGGGTGTGGAGCAGTACTTC. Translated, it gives CASSPDRGVEQYF.